Reported below is one TCR beta chain. A single base separates this from a much larger clone, so it may be a read error. This specimen comes from a study of tumor and adjacent non-tumor tissue in lung cancer. Background on the study: Patients were aged about 30 to 85, around ten men and about 5 women, stage I to III.

The library came from three nested PCR rounds adapted from ARM-PCR protocols. Via MiXCR, TCRdb re-called the multiplex PCR reads, giving one row per CDR3 protein. This sample has about 80,000 distinct CDR3 sequences, with around 80% found just once. RNA was extracted from bulk tissue without any cell sorting. More than 3 cm separated this lung sample from the edge of the tumor. The origin of this receptor is a man aged 55 to 69 with non-small cell lung cancer. Material: distant non-tumor lung tissue.

The CDR3 loop is CASSYLGGGGNTIYF. CDR3 DNA: TGTGCCAGCAGTTATTTGGGGGGAGGAGGAAACACCATATATTTT. This chain uses TRBV6-6 with TRBJ1-3; TRBD1 might be the D (5 bases). CDR1 and CDR2 (germline): MNHNY, SVGAGI (reference sequence). The V end lost 3 bases, the J end lost 4 bases, and 13 bases lay between the germline ends. The CDR3 totals 15 residues.